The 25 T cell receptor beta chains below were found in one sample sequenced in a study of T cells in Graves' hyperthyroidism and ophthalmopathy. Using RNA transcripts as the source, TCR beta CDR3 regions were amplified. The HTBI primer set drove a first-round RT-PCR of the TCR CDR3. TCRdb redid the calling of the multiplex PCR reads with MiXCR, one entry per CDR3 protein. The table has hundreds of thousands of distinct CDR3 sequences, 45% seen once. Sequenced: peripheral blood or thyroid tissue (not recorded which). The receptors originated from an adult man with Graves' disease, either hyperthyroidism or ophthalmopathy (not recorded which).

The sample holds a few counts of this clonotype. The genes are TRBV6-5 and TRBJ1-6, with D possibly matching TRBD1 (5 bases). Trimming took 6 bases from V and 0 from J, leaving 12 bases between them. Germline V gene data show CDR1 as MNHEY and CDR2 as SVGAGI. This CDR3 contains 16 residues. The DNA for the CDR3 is TGTGCCAGCAGCCTGGGACTGAGCTCCTATAATTCACCCCTCCACTTT. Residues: CASSLGLSSYNSPLHF.

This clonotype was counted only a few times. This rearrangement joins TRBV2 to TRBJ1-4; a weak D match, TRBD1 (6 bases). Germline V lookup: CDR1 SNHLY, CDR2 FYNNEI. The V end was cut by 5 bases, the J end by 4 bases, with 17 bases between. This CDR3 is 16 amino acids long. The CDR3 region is CASSYLRGSINEKLFF. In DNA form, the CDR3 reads TGTGCCAGCAGTTACCTCAGGGGAAGCATTAATGAAAAACTGTTTTTT. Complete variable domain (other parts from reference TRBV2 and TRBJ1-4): EPEVTQTPSHQVTQMGQEVILRCVPISNHLYFYWYRQILGQKVEFLVSFYNNEISEKSEIFDDQFSVERPDGSNFTLKIRSTKLEDSAMYFCASSYLRGSINEKLFFGSGTQLSVL.

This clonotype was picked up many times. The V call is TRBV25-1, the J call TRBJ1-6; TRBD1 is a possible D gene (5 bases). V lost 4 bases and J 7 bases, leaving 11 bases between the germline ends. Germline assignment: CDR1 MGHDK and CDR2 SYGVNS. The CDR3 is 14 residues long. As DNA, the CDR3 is TGTGCCAGCAGTGCGGGGCCGAGAAATTCACCCCTCCACTTT. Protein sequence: CASSAGPRNSPLHF.

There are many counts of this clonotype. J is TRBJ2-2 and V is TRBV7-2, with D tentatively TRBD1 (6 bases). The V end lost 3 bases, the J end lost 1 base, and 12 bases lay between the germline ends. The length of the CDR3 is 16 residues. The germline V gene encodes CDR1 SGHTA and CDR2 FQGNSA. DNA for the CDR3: TGTGCCAGCAGCTTCTACAGGGCGGTGAACACCGGGGAGCTGTTTTTT. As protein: CASSFYRAVNTGELFF.

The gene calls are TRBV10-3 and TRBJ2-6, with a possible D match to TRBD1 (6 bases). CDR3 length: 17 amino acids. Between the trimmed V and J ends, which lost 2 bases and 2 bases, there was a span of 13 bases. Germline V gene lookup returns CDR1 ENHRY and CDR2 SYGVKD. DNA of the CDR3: TGTGCCATCAGTGAGGGTACCAGACAGGCTGGGGCCAACGTCCTGACTTTC. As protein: CAISEGTRQAGANVLTF.

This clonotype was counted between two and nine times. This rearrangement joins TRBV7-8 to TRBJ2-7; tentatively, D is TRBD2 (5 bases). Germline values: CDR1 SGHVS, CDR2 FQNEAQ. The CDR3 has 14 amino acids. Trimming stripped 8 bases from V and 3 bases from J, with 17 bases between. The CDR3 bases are TGTGCCAGCCGCGTAAGTGAAGGGAGCTACGAGCAGTACTTC. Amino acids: CASRVSEGSYEQYF.

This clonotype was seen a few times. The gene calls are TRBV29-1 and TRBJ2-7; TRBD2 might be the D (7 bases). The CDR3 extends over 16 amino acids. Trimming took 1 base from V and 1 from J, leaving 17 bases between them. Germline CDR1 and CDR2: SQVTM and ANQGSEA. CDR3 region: CSVEGPGGTTSYEQYF. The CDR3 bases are TGCAGCGTTGAAGGTCCCGGGGGGACAACATCCTACGAGCAGTACTTC.

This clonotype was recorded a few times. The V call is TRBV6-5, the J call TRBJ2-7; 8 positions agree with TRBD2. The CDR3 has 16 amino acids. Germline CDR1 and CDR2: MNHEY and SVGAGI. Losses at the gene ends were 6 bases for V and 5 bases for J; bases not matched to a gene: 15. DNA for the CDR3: TGTGCCAGCAGCACAGATACAGCGGGAGTCCGCGACGAGCAGTACTTC. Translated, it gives CASSTDTAGVRDEQYF.

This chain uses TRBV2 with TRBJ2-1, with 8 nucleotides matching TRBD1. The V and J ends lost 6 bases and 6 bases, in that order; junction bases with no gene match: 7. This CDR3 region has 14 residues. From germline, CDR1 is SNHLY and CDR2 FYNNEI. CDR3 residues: CASSETGAGNEQFF. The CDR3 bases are TGTGCCAGCAGCGAGACAGGGGCGGGCAATGAGCAGTTCTTC.

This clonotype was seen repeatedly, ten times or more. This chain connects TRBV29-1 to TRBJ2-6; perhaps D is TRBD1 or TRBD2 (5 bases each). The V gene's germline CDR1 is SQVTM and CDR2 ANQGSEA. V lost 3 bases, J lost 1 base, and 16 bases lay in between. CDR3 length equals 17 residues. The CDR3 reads CSVEGRSGPSGANVLTF. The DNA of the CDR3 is TGCAGCGTTGAGGGACGGTCCGGCCCTTCTGGGGCCAACGTCCTGACTTTC. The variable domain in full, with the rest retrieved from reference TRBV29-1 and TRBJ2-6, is SAVISQKPSRDICQRGTSLTIQCQVDSQVTMMFWYRQQPGQSLTLIATANQGSEATYESGFVIDKFPISRPNLTFSTLTVSNMSPEDSSIYLCSVEGRSGPSGANVLTFGAGSRLTVL.

Here the CDR3 DNA reads TGTGCCATCAGTGGACGCCAGGGTAGGGGCTCCTACGAGCAGTACTTC. This translates into CAISGRQGRGSYEQYF. The chain uses TRBV10-3 and TRBJ2-7; weak D call: TRBD1 (5 bases). Germline CDR1 and CDR2: ENHRY and SYGVKD. V lost 4 bases and J lost 0, with 16 bases in between. This CDR3 spans 16 amino acids.

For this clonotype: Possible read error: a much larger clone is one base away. The CDR3 region has the DNA TGTGCCATCATGTCGGAGGGGCGCAACTATGGCTACACCTTC. Protein sequence: CAIMSEGRNYGYTF. The V call is TRBV10-3, the J call TRBJ1-2, with D tentatively TRBD1 (5 bases). The V end lost 7 bases, the J end lost 2 bases, and 14 bases lay between the germline ends. CDR3 size: 14 residues. Per the germline V gene, CDR1 is ENHRY and CDR2 is SYGVKD.

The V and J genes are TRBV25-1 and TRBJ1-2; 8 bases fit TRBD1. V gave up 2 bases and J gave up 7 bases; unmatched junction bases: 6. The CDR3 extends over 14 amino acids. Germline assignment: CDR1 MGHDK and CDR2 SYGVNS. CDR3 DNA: TGTGCCAGCAGTGAAGGACGACAGGGGTCTGGCTACACCTTC. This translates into CASSEGRQGSGYTF.

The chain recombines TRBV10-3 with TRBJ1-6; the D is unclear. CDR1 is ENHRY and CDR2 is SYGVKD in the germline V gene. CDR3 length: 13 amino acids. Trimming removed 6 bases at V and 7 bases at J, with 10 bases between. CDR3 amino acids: CAIRDGPNSPLHF. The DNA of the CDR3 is TGTGCCATCAGGGACGGGCCGAATTCACCCCTCCACTTT.

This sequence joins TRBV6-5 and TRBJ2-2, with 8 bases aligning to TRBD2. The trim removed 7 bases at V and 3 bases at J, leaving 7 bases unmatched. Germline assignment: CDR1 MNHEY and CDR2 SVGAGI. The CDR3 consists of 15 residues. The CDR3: CASNPTSGYTGELFF. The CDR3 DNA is TGTGCCAGCAACCCAACTAGCGGTTACACCGGGGAGCTGTTTTTT.

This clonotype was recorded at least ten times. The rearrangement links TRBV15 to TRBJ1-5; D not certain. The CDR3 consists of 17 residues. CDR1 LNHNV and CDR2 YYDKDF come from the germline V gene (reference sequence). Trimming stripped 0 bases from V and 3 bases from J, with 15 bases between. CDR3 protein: CATSRDLVLSSNQPQHF. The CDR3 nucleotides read TGTGCCACCAGCAGAGATCTTGTCCTTTCGTCCAATCAGCCCCAGCATTTT.

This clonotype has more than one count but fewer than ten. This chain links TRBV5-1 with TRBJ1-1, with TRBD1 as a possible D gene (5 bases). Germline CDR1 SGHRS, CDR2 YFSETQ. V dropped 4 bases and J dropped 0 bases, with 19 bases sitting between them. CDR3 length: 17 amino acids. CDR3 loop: CASSSGGWAKVNTEAFF. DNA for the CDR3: TGCGCCAGCAGCAGTGGGGGGTGGGCCAAGGTGAACACTGAAGCTTTCTTT. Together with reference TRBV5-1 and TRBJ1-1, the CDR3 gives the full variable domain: KAGVTQTPRYLIKTRGQQVTLSCSPISGHRSVSWYQQTPGQGLQFLFEYFSETQRNKGNFPGRFSGRQFSNSRSEMNVSTLELGDSALYLCASSSGGWAKVNTEAFFGQGTRLTVV.

The CDR3 loop is CASSRDRGRGTGGYTF. In DNA, the CDR3 is TGTGCCAGCAGCCGGGACAGGGGGCGCGGGACCGGTGGCTACACCTTC. The V call is TRBV7-2, the J call TRBJ1-2; 12 bases fit TRBD1. There are 16 residues in the CDR3. The V segment lost 5 bases and the J segment 7 bases; nucleotides outside the gene matches: 11. Germline assignment: CDR1 SGHTA and CDR2 FQGNSA.

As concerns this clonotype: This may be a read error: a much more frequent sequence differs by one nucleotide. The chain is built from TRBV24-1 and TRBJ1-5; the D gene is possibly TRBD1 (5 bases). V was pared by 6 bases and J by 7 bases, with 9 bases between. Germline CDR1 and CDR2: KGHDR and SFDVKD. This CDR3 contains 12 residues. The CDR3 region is CATSFGGQPQHF. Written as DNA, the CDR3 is TGTGCCACCAGTTTCGGGGGACAGCCCCAGCATTTT.

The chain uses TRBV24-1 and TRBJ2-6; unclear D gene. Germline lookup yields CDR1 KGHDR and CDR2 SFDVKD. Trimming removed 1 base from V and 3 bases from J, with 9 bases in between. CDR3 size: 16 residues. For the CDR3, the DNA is TGTGCCACCAGTGATTTTCGGCACGATGGGGCCAACGTCCTGACTTTC. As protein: CATSDFRHDGANVLTF.

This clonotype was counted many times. The CDR3 loop reads CASSFGLRKETQYF. The CDR3 nucleotides read TGTGCCAGCAGCTTCGGACTGAGAAAAGAGACCCAGTACTTC. V is TRBV7-8 and J is TRBJ2-5, with a tentative D call TRBD2 (5 bases). The CDR3 is 14 residues long. The germline V and J ends were trimmed by 3 bases and 3 bases, with 11 bases remaining between them. From germline, CDR1 is SGHVS and CDR2 FQNEAQ.

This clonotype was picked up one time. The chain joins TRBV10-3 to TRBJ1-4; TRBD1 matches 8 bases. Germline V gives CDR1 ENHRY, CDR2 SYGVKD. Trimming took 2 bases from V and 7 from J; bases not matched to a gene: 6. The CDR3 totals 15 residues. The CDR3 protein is CAISEDRGHTEKLFF. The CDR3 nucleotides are TGTGCCATCAGTGAGGACAGGGGCCACACTGAAAAACTGTTTTTT.

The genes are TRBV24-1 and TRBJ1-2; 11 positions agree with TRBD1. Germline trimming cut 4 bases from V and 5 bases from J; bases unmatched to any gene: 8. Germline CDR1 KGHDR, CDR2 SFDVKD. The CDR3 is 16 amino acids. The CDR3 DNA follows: TGTGCCACCAGTGACGCAAGGACAGGGGGCAAGTATGGCTACACCTTC. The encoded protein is CATSDARTGGKYGYTF.

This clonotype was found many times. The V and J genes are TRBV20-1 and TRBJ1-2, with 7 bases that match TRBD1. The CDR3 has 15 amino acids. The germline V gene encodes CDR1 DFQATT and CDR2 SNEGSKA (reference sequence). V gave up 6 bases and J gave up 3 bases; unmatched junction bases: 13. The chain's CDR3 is CSAPPGQAPDYGYTF. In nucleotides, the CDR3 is TGCAGTGCCCCACCTGGACAGGCACCAGACTATGGCTACACCTTC.

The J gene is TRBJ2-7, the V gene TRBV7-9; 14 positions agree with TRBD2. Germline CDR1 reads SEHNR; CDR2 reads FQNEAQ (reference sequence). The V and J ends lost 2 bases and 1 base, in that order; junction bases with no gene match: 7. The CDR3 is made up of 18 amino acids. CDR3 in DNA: TGTGCCAGCAGCTTAAGGGTCGGGACTAGCGGGAGTTCCTACGAGCAGTACTTC. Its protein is CASSLRVGTSGSSYEQYF.